Sequencing of this T cell receptor beta chain was carried out in a study of blood T cell repertoires in COVID-19. Study details: Samples taken during acute and convalescent COVID-19 were collected in the United States, Italy and Spain.

After removal of 3 bases from V and 2 bases from J, the junction contained 4 bases not matched to a gene. The germline gives CDR1 LGHNA, CDR2 YNFKEQ. There are 17 residues in the CDR3. TCRdb's table, derived via immunoSEQ multiplex PCR, lists solely in-frame clones and lacks some. The table includes hundreds of thousands of clones, 80% to 90% detected once. The sequence derives from a woman between 18 and 29 years old with acute or convalescent COVID-19. This chain links TRBV4-2 with TRBJ2-7, with 16 bases that match TRBD2. Sequences were obtained from peripheral blood. The CDR3 nucleotides are TGTGCCAGCAGCCAGGGACTAGCGGGGGGGCCTCCCTACGAGCAGTACTTC. It is translated as CASSQGLAGGPPYEQYF.